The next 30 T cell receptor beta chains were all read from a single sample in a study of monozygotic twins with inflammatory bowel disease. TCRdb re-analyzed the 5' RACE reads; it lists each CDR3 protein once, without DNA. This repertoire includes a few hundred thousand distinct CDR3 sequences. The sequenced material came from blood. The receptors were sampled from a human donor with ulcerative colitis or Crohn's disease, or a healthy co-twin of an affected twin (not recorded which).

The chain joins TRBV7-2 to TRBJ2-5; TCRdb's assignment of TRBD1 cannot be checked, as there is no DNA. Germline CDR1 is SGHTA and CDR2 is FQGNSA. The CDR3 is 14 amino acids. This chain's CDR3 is CASSFEGGIGTQYF.

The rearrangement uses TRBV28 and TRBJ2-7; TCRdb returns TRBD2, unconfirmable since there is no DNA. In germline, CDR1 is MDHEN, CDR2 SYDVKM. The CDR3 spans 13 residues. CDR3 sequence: CASRTSVNYEQYF.

The CDR3 is CASSLLALAVTEQFF. The genes are TRBV12-3 or TRBV12-4 and TRBJ2-1; checking the TCRdb D call of TRBD2 is not possible without DNA. The CDR3 runs to 15 residues.

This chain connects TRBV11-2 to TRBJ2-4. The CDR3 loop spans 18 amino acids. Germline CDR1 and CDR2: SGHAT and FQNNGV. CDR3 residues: CASSLSSGAGLAKNIQYF.

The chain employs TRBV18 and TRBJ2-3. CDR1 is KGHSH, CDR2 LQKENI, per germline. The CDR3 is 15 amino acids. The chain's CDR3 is CASSILVGNTDTQYF. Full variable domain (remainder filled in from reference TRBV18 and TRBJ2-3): NAGVMQNPRHLVRRRGQEARLRCSPMKGHSHVYWYRQLPEEGLKFMVYLQKENIIDESGMPKERFSAEFPKEGPSILRIQQVVRGDSAAYFCASSILVGNTDTQYFGPGTRLTVL.

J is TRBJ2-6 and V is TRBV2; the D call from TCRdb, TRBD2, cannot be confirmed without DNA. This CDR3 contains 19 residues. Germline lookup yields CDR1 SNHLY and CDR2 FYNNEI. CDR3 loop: CASSEEGTSLYSGANVLTF.

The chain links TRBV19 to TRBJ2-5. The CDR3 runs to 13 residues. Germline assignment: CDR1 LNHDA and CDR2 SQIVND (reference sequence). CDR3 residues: CASSSGRQETQYF.

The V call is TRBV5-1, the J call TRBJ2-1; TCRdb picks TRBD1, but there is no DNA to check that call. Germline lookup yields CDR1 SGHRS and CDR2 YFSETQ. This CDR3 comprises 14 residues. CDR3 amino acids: CASSPGQRNNEQFF.

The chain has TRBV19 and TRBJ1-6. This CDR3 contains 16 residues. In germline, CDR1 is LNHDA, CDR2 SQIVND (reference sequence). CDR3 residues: CASSTPPPGGNSPLHF.

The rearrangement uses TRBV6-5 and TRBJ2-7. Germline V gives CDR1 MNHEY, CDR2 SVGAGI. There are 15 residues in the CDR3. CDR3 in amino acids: CASSYAGSLVYEQYF.

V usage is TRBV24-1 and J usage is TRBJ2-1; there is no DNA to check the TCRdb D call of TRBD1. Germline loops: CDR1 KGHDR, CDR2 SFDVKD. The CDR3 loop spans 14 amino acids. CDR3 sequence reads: CATSDLPGGNEQFF.

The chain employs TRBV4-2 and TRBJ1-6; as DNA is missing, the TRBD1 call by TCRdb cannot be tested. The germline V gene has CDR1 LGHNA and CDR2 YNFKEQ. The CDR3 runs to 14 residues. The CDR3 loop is CASSQGRVGSPLHF.

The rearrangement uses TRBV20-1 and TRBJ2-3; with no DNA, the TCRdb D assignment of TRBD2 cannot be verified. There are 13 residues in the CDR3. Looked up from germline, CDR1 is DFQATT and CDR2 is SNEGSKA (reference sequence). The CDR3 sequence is CSAVDSETDTQYF.

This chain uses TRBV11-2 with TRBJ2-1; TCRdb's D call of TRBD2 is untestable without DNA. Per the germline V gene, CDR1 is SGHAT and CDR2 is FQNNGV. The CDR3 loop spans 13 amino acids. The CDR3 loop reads CASSRGGGNEQFF.

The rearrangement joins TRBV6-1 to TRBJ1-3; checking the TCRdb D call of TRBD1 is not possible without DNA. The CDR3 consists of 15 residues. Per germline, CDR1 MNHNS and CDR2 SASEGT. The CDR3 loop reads CASRGQFLSGNTIYF.

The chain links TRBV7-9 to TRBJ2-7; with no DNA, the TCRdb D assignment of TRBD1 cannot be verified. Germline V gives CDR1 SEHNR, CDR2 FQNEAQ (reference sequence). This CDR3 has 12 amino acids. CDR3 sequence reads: CASSLMGEEQYF.

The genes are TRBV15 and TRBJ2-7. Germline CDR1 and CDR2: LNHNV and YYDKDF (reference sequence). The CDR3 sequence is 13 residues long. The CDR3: CATRKGLSYEQYF.

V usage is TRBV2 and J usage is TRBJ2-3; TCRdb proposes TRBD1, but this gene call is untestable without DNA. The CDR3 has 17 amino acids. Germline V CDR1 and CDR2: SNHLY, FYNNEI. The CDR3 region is CAIFSPSPTYRTDTQYF.

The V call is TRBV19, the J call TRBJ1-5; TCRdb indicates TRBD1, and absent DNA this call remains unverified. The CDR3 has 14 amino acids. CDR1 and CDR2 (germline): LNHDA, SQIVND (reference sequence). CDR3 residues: CASSIEGRDQPQHF.

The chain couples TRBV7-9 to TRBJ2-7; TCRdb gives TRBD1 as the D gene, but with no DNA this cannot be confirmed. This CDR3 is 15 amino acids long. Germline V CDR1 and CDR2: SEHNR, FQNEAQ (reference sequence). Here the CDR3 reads CASSLSRQVGNEQYF. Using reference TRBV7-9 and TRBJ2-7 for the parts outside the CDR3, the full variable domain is DTGVSQNPRHKITKRGQNVTFRCDPISEHNRLYWYRQTLGQGPEFLTYFQNEAQLEKSRLLSDRFSAERPKGSFSTLEIQRTEQGDSAMYLCASSLSRQVGNEQYFGPGTRLTVT.

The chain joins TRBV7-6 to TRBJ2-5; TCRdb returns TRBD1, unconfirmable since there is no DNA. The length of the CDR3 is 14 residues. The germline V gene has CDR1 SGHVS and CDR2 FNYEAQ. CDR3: CASSRTGSQETQYF.

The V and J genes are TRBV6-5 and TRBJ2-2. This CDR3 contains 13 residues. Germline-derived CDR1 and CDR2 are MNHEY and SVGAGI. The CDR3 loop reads CATTASNTGELFF.

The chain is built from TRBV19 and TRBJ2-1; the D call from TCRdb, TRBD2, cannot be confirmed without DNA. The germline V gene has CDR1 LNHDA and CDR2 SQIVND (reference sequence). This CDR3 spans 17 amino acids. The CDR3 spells CASTSTWERGGRYEQFF.

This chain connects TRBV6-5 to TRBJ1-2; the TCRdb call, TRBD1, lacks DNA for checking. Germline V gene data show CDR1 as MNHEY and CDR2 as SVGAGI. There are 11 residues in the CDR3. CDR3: CASSQQGSYTF.

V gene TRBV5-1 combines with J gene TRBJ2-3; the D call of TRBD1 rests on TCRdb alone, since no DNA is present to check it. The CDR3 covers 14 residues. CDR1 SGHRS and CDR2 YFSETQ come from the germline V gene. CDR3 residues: CASSLGGVEDTQYF.

The CDR3 reads CSADDSPYEQYF. The chain combines TRBV20-1 with TRBJ2-7. Per the germline V gene, CDR1 is DFQATT and CDR2 is SNEGSKA (reference sequence). The CDR3 is 12 residues long.

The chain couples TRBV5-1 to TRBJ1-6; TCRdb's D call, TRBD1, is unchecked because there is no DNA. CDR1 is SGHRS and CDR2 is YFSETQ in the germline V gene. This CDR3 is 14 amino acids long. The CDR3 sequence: CASNLGQGNSPLHF.

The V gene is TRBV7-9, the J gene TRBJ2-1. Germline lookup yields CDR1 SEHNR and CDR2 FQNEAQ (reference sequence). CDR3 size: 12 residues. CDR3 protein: CASSYRNNEQFF.

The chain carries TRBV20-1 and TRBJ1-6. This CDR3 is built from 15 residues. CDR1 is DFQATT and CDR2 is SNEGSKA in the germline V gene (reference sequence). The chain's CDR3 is CSARFGSSYNSPLHF.

The CDR3 protein is CAISESQGTEAFF. V usage is TRBV10-3 and J usage is TRBJ1-1; with no DNA, the TCRdb D assignment of TRBD1 cannot be verified. Per the germline V gene, CDR1 is ENHRY and CDR2 is SYGVKD. The CDR3 is 13 residues long.